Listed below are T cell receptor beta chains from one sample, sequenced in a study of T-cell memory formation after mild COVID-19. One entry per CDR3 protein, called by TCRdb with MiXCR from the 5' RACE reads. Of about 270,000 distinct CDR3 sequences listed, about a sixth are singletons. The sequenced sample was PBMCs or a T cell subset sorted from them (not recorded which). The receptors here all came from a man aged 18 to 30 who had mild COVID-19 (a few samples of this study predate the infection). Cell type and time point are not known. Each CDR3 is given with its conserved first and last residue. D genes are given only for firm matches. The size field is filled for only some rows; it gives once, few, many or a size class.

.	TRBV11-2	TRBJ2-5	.	CASSLRPRGVEETQYF	TGTGCCAGCAGCCTGAGACCCAGAGGCGTTGAGGAGACCCAGTACTTC
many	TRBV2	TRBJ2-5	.	CASSVETQYF	TGTGCCAGCAGTGTGGAGACCCAGTACTTC
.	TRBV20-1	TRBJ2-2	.	CSARDGMPRGELFF	TGCAGTGCTAGAGATGGGATGCCCCGGGGGGAGCTGTTTTTT
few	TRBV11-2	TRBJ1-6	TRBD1	CASSLSRGNSPLHF	TGTGCCAGCAGCTTGAGCAGGGGGAATTCACCCCTCCACTTT
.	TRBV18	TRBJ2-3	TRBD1	CASSPPEGQGSTNTQYF	TGTGCCAGCTCACCACCGGAGGGACAGGGTTCCACGAATACGCAGTATTTT
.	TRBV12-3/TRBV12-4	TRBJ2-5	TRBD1	CASTLKGQGEETQYF	TGTGCCAGCACCCTTAAAGGGCAGGGGGAAGAGACCCAGTACTTC
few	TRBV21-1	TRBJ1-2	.	CASSKRGGANYGYTF	TGTGCCAGCAGCAAACGGGGGGGCGCAAACTATGGCTACACCTTC
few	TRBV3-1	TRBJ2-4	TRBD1	CASSQDRQTGKLAKNIQYF	TGTGCCAGCAGCCAAGATCGACAGACAGGGAAACTAGCCAAAAACATTCAGTACTTC
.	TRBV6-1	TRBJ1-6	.	CASSELFVGGPRRPSPLHF	TGTGCCAGCAGTGAACTGTTTGTGGGGGGCCCTAGACGGCCCTCACCCCTCCACTTT
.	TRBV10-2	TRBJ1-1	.	CASSDSLEAAEAFF	TGCGCCAGCAGTGACTCACTTGAGGCTGCTGAAGCTTTCTTT
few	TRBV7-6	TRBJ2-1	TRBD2	CASSSFSGTSETYNEQFF	TGTGCCAGCAGCTCGTTCTCCGGGACTAGCGAGACCTACAATGAGCAGTTCTTC
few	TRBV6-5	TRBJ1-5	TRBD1	CASSSRKTGGSRYGNQPQHF	TGTGCCAGCAGTTCCCGTAAGACAGGGGGATCCAGATACGGCAATCAGCCCCAGCATTTT
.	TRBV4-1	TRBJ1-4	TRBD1	CASSQDRVGEKLFF	TGCGCCAGCAGCCAGGACAGGGTGGGTGAAAAACTGTTTTTT
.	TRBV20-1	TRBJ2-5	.	CSAPDTGDQETQYF	TGCAGTGCTCCCGATACGGGGGACCAAGAGACCCAGTACTTC
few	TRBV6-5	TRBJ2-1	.	CASSYGPRSYNEQFF	TGTGCCAGCAGTTACGGGCCCCGCTCCTACAATGAGCAGTTCTTC
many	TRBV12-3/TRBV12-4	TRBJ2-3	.	CASSLASGGTDTQYF	TGTGCCAGCAGCTTAGCCAGCGGAGGCACAGATACGCAGTATTTT
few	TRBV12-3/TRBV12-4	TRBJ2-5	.	CASNSQGPPGTQYF	TGTGCCAGCAATTCCCAAGGACCCCCCGGGACCCAGTACTTC
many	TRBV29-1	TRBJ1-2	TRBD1	CSVYPLGQGYGYTF	TGCAGCGTTTACCCTCTAGGACAGGGGTATGGCTACACCTTC
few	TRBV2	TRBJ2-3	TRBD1	CASKFRQGTDTQYF	TGTGCCAGCAAGTTCCGACAGGGGACGGATACGCAGTATTTT
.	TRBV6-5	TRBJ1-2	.	CASSYWASYGYTF	TGTGCCAGCAGTTACTGGGCCTCCTATGGCTACACCTTC